This TCR beta chain was identified in a study of cytomegalovirus exposure and HLA in healthy donors. Study conclusions and caveats: In a later analysis, a genetic analysis reported fewer productive-TCR N-insertions in an Asian-associated ancestry cluster than the cohort average. Immune exposure information comprised only CMV serostatus.

The V gene lost 6 bases and the J gene lost 5 bases, with 14 bases spanning the gap. The CDR3 runs to 13 residues. Germline V gene data show CDR1 as KGHSH and CDR2 as LQKENI. Turning to this clone: Antigen specificity is unknown.

With 60 Vbeta and 13 Jbeta primers, the PCR was carried out. Sequenced by immunoSEQ multiplex PCR; TCRdb stores in-frame clones only, minus some. The table shows 35,000 to 45,000 clones, with around 76% occurring only once. The receptor was isolated from a woman aged 25-40 years in good health and CMV-seropositive. The specimen sequenced was PBMCs. The rearrangement links TRBV18 to TRBJ2-7; D perhaps matches TRBD2 (6 bases). The CDR3 DNA reads as TGTGCCAGCTCCCCCACGCGGGAAAACGAGCAGTACTTC. This translates into CASSPTRENEQYF.